One and the same sample provided the 22 T cell receptor beta chains below, sequenced in a study of Ad26.COV2.S vaccination and SARS-CoV-2 variants. The repertoire was sequenced with immunoSEQ multiplex PCR; TCRdb's copy has only in-frame clones and lacks some. The repertoire holds some 350,000 clones, with 85% to 90% as singletons. This sample's treatment: roughly 19 received Ad26.COV2.S at low or high dose, single or two shots; roughly 5 received placebo; per-sample allocation not given. Sampling took place 63 days after the first vaccine or placebo injection. The material was peripheral blood, obtained in a trial of Ad26.COV2.S vaccine versus placebo. These receptors were obtained from a person between 18 and 59 years old who received the Ad26.COV2.S COVID-19 vaccine or a placebo.

This clone was observed a few times. This chain uses TRBV7-8 with TRBJ2-1; TRBD1 or TRBD2 may be the D gene (5 bases each). Germline V lookup: CDR1 SGHVS, CDR2 FQNEAQ. CDR3 size: 13 residues. Trimming removed 3 bases from V and 10 bases from J, with 13 bases in between. CDR3 sequence (DNA): TGTGCCAGCAGCTTTTTTACGGGGCGAGAGCAGTTCTTC. It encodes CASSFFTGREQFF.

The chain has TRBV11-2 and TRBJ1-6; 11 bases are shared with TRBD1. V was clipped by 5 bases and J by 13 bases; unmatched bases: 10. This CDR3 comprises 15 residues. Germline V gene data show CDR1 as SGHAT and CDR2 as FQNNGV. The CDR3 DNA sequence: TGTGCCAGCAGCCTACAAAGGACAGGGGGCACGCCCCTCCACTTT. Encoded protein: CASSLQRTGGTPLHF.

The rearrangement links TRBV4-1 to TRBJ2-1; possibly TRBD2 for D (6 bases). CDR1 is MGHRA, CDR2 YSYEKL, per germline. This CDR3 is 17 amino acids long. V was clipped by 1 base and J by 3 bases, with 16 bases between them. CDR3 sequence: CASSQAQTGGGYNEQFF. The CDR3 DNA sequence: TGCGCCAGCAGCCAAGCCCAGACCGGGGGAGGCTACAATGAGCAGTTCTTC.

This clone showed up just once. The chain carries TRBV14 and TRBJ1-4; 7 bases map to TRBD1. CDR1 and CDR2 from the germline V gene are SGHDN and FVKESK. V was pared by 4 bases and J by 3 bases, with 14 bases of the junction left unmatched. This CDR3 contains 18 residues. The CDR3 here is CASSLDREPRVANEKLFF. Here the CDR3 DNA reads TGTGCCAGCAGCCTAGACAGGGAGCCGAGGGTAGCTAATGAAAAACTGTTTTTT.

V gene TRBV10-3 combines with J gene TRBJ2-3, with a tentative D call TRBD2 (6 bases). Trimming left V 10 bases short and J 4 bases short, with 12 bases between. Germline V gene data show CDR1 as ENHRY and CDR2 as SYGVKD. CDR3 length: 12 residues. This CDR3 reads CASGRTADTQYF. In DNA form, the CDR3 reads TGTGCCAGTGGGAGGACCGCAGATACGCAGTATTTT.

This chain uses TRBV14 with TRBJ2-7; D may correspond to TRBD1 or TRBD2 (5 bases each). V lost 5 bases, J lost 2 bases, and 19 bases lay in between. Germline CDR1 reads SGHDN; CDR2 reads FVKESK. The CDR3 consists of 16 residues. The CDR3 sequence is CASSFRDGRTTYEQYF. The CDR3 DNA reads TGTGCCAGCAGCTTCCGGGACGGCAGAACCACCTACGAGCAGTACTTC.

The J gene is TRBJ1-2, the V gene TRBV7-9; no definite D call. The length of the CDR3 is 14 residues. V gave up 2 bases and J gave up 5 bases, with 12 bases separating them. Germline CDR1 SEHNR, CDR2 FQNEAQ (reference sequence). CDR3 loop: CASSLSVQTYGYTF. The CDR3 DNA sequence: TGTGCCAGCAGCTTATCGGTCCAGACTTATGGCTACACCTTC.

This clone was seen just once. At one of its ends the junction is not consistent with the germline gene, which may arise from a read error. The rearrangement joins TRBV4-1 to TRBJ2-7; 7 nucleotides agree with TRBD1. The length of the CDR3 is 13 residues. In germline, CDR1 is MGHRA, CDR2 YSYEKL. The CDR3 nucleotides are TGCGCCAGCAGCCATTTACTGAGACAGGGAATAACCTTC. The encoded protein is CASSHLLRQGITF.

The rearrangement uses TRBV5-1 and TRBJ2-2, with 8 bases that match TRBD2. The CDR3 runs 17 residues. The germline CDR1 and CDR2 sequences are SGHRS and YFSETQ. Trimming took 4 bases from V and 6 from J; bases not matched to a gene: 14. The CDR3 here is CASSREGSGAKAGELFF. CDR3 nucleotides: TGCGCCAGCAGCCGCGAGGGTAGCGGGGCGAAGGCCGGGGAGCTGTTTTTT.

The chain is built from TRBV29-1 and TRBJ1-2; D perhaps matches TRBD1 (6 bases). Germline CDR1 SQVTM, CDR2 ANQGSEA. V lost 3 bases and J 6 bases, leaving 17 bases between the germline ends. CDR3 size: 14 residues. The CDR3 DNA reads TGCAGCGTTGAGATGAGGGGGAGAGTGGATGGCTACACCTTC. As protein: CSVEMRGRVDGYTF.

The chain combines TRBV15 with TRBJ1-4, with D possibly being TRBD1 (5 bases). Trimming took off 5 bases at V and 5 bases at J, with 15 bases between the two ends. In germline, CDR1 is LNHNV, CDR2 YYDKDF (reference sequence). CDR3 length: 15 residues. The CDR3 protein is CATSGRGKGNEKLFF. CDR3 nucleotide sequence: TGTGCCACCAGCGGACGGGGGAAGGGAAATGAAAAACTGTTTTTT.

In this sample, this clone turned up a few times. The chain has TRBV21-1 and TRBJ1-2. TRBV21-1 is termed a pseudogene. The CDR3 has 12 residues. The CDR3 DNA sequence: TGTGCCAGCAGCAAAGGGGCGGCAAGGGCCCAGTTC. This sequence encodes CASSKGAARAQF.

CDR3 sequence (DNA): TGTGCTAGTGGTTTGGTAGGGGGACAGGGGGCGGGCTTGGTTGAAAAACTGTTTTTT. Its translation is CASGLVGGQGAGLVEKLFF. The chain links TRBV12-5 to TRBJ1-4; 12 bases are a match to TRBD1. Germline-derived CDR1 and CDR2 are LGHNT and FRNRAP. The CDR3 has 19 residues. V shed 0 bases and J 7 bases; nucleotides not matched to a gene: 12.

This chain joins TRBV5-4 and TRBJ1-2, with a possible D match to TRBD1 (6 bases). V was shortened by 1 base and J by 5 bases, with 12 bases between the two germline ends. Germline V gene data show CDR1 as SGHNT and CDR2 as YYREEE (reference sequence). The CDR3 runs to 14 residues. The CDR3 DNA reads as TGTGCCAGCAGCTTGCGGGACAAGTATTATGGCTACACCTTC. Encoded protein: CASSLRDKYYGYTF.

A note on this clone: This sample also contains other DNA sequences that code for the same CDR3. The CDR3 loop reads CASSLRTGNTEAFF. The CDR3 nucleotides read TGTGCCAGCAGCTTAAGGACAGGGAACACTGAAGCTTTCTTT. The chain employs TRBV5-5 and TRBJ1-1; 7 positions agree with TRBD1. Germline assignment: CDR1 SGHKS and CDR2 YYEKEE (reference sequence). The CDR3 consists of 14 residues. With V trimmed by 2 bases and J by 1 base, 2 bases remained unmatched.

The rearrangement joins TRBV4-1 to TRBJ1-1; a weak D match, TRBD1 (6 bases). The CDR3 consists of 14 residues. V was cut by 1 base and J by 1 base, with 7 bases left in between. Germline-derived CDR1 and CDR2 are MGHRA and YSYEKL. The CDR3 region is CASSQVGGNTEAFF. For the CDR3, the DNA is TGCGCCAGCAGCCAAGTAGGGGGGAACACTGAAGCTTTCTTT.

This chain links TRBV7-2 with TRBJ2-3; D is possibly TRBD1 (5 bases). CDR3 length: 14 amino acids. Between the trimmed V and J ends, which lost 2 bases and 1 base, there was a span of 7 bases. The germline CDR1 and CDR2 sequences are SGHTA and FQGNSA. The CDR3 coding sequence is TGTGCCAGCAGCTTATCCAGGGGCACAGATACGCAGTATTTT. Translation gives CASSLSRGTDTQYF.

This rearrangement joins TRBV19 to TRBJ1-6; unclear D gene. Trimming stripped 3 bases from V and 6 bases from J, with 6 bases between. CDR1 is LNHDA and CDR2 is SQIVND in the germline V gene (reference sequence). The CDR3 runs 13 residues. The CDR3, as DNA: TGTGCCAGTAGTATCCTGATTAATTCACCCCTCCACTTT. This sequence encodes CASSILINSPLHF.

The rearrangement uses TRBV29-1 and TRBJ1-2; 11 bases are a match to TRBD1. The germline gives CDR1 SQVTM, CDR2 ANQGSEA. V was pared by 5 bases and J by 8 bases, with 7 bases of the junction left unmatched. The CDR3 has 13 amino acids. CDR3 bases: TGCAGCGTTCGCCGGACAGGGGGCGCGGGCTACACCTTC. It codes for CSVRRTGGAGYTF.

The V call is TRBV6-5, the J call TRBJ2-2; D gene unclear. Per germline, CDR1 MNHEY and CDR2 SVGAGI. With 11 bases removed from V and 1 base from J, the gap between germline ends came to 14 bases. This CDR3 spans 14 amino acids. The CDR3 nucleotides read TGTGCCGCTCAACGTTATAAGAACACCGGGGAGCTGTTTTTT. Translation: CAAQRYKNTGELFF.

This CDR3 is CASSQLTLNEKLFF. CDR3 nucleotide sequence: TGTGCCAGCAGCCAACTGACCCTTAATGAAAAACTGTTTTTT. V gene TRBV6-5 combines with J gene TRBJ1-4; D gene unclear. V was cut by 6 bases and J by 4 bases, with 12 bases left in between. Germline V gene sequence: CDR1 MNHEY, CDR2 SVGAGI. This CDR3 has 14 amino acids.

The chain has TRBV6-5 and TRBJ1-6; D may be TRBD1 (5 bases). Germline-derived CDR1 and CDR2 are MNHEY and SVGAGI. The CDR3 consists of 15 residues. V lost 2 bases, J lost 10 bases, and 15 bases lay in between. Here the CDR3 DNA reads TGTGCCAGCAGTTACGGGGACTTTTTGTGGTCACCCCTCCACTTT. It encodes CASSYGDFLWSPLHF.